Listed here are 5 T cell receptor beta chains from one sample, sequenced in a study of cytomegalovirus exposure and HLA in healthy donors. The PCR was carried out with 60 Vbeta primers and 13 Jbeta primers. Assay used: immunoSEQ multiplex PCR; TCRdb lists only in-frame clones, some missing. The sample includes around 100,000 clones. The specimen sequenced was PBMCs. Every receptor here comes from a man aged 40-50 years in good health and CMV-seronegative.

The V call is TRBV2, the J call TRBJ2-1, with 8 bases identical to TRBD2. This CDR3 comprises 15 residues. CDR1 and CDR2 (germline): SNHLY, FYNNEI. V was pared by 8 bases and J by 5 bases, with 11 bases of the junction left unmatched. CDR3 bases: TGTGCCAGCCAAAAAACGGAACTAGCGGACAATGAGCAGTTCTTC. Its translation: CASQKTELADNEQFF.

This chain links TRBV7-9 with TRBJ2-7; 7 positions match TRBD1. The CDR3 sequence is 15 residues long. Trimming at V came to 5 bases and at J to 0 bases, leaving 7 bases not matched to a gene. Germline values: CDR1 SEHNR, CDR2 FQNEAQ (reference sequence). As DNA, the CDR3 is TGTGCCAGCAGCCACCAGGACAGGAGCTCCTACGAGCAGTACTTC. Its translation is CASSHQDRSSYEQYF.

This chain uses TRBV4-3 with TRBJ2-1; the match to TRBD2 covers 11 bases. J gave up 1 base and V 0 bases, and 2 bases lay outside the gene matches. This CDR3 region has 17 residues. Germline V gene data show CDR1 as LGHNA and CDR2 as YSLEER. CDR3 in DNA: TGCGCCAGCAGCCAAGAGATAGCGGGAGGGTCCTACAATGAGCAGTTCTTC. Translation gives CASSQEIAGGSYNEQFF.

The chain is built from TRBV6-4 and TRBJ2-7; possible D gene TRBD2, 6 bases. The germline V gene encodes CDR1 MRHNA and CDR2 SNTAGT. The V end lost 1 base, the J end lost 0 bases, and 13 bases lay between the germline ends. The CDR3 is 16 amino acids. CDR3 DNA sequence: TGTGCCAGCAGTGACTTCCGGGGGTATAGCTCCTACGAGCAGTACTTC. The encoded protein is CASSDFRGYSSYEQYF.

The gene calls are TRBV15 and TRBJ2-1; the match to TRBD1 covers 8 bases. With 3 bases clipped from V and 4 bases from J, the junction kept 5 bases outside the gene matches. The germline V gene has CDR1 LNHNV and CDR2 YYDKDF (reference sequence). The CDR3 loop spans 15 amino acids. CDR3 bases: TGTGCCACCAGCAGGTCAGGGGGCCCATACAATGAGCAGTTCTTC. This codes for CATSRSGGPYNEQFF.